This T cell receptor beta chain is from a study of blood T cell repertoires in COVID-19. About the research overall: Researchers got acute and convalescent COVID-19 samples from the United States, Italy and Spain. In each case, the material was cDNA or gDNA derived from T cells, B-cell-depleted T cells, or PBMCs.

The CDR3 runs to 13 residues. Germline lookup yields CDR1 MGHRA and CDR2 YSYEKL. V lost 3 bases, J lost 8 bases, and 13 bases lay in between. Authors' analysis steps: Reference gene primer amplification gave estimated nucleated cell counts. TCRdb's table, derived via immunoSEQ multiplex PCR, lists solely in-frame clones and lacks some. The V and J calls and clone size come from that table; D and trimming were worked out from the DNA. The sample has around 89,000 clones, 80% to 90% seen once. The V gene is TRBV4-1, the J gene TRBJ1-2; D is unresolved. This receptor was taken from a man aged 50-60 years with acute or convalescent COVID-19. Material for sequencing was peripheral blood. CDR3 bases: TGCGCCAGCAGCCAGACTAGGGCTTCGGGCTACACCTTC. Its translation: CASSQTRASGYTF.